Many counts were recorded for the clone carrying this T cell receptor beta chain. What it binds is unknown. Template-switch 5'RACE cDNA synthesis added a 10-nucleotide unique molecular identifier. Sequencing of 15-18 subjects in each run yielded over 170 million TCR-beta sequences. TCRdb used MiXCR to reprocess the 5' RACE reads, holding one entry per CDR3 protein. This sample yields fewer than 85,000 distinct CDR3 sequences, of which 5% to 5.5% are seen a single time; 2% to 2.5% belongs to the top ten. This sample was taken from a study of neurological immune-mediated disorders. Study results and caveats: There was no association between the multiple sclerosis repertoire cluster and any clinical or MRI feature.

Germline V gene data show CDR1 as LNHNV and CDR2 as YYDKDF (reference sequence). The CDR3 spans 15 residues. Trimming left V 0 bases short and J 2 bases short, with 11 bases between. The sequenced material came from PBMCs. This rearrangement joins TRBV15 to TRBJ2-7, with no clear D. The clonotype originates from a young woman with multiple sclerosis. CDR3 region: CATSRDTHSTYEQYF. The DNA of the CDR3 is TGTGCCACCAGCAGAGATACCCATTCCACCTACGAGCAGTACTTC. The variable domain in full, with the rest retrieved from reference TRBV15 and TRBJ2-7, is DAMVIQNPRYQVTQFGKPVTLSCSQTLNHNVMYWYQQKSSQAPKLLFHYYDKDFNNEADTPDNFQSRRPNTSFCFLDIRSPGLGDTAMYLCATSRDTHSTYEQYFGPGTRLTVT.